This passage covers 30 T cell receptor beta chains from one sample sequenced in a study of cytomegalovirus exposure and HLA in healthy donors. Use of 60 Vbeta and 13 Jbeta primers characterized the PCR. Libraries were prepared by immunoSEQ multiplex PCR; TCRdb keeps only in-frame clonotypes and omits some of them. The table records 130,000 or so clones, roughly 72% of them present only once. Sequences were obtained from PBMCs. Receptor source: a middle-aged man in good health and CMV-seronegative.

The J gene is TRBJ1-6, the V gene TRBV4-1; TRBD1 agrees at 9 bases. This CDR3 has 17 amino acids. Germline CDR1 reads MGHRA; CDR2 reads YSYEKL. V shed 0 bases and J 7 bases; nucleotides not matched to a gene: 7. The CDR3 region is CASSQEGDRGVNSPLHF. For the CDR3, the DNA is TGCGCCAGCAGCCAAGAAGGCGACAGGGGGGTAAATTCACCCCTCCACTTT.

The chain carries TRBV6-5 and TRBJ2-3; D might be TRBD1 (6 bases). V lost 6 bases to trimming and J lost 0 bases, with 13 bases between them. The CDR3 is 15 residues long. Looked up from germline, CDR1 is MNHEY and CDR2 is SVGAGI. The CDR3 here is CASRQGTTSTDTQYF. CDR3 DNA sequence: TGTGCCAGCAGGCAGGGGACGACTAGCACAGATACGCAGTATTTT.

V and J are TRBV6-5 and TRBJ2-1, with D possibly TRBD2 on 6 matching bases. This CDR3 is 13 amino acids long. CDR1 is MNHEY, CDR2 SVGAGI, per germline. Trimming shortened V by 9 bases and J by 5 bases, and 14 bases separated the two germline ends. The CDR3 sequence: CASGDSGNNEQFF. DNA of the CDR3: TGTGCCAGTGGGGATAGCGGCAACAATGAGCAGTTCTTC.

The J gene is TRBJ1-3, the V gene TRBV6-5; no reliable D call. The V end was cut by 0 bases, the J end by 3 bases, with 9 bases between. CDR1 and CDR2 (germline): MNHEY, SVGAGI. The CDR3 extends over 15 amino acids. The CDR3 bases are TGTGCCAGCAGTTACTCTTACGAGTATGGAAACACCATATATTTT. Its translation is CASSYSYEYGNTIYF.

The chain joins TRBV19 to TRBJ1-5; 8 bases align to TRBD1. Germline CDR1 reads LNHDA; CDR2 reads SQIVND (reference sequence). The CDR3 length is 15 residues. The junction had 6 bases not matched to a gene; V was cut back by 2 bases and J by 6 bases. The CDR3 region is CASSIQGAYRQPQHF. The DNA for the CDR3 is TGTGCCAGTAGTATACAGGGGGCGTATCGTCAGCCCCAGCATTTT.

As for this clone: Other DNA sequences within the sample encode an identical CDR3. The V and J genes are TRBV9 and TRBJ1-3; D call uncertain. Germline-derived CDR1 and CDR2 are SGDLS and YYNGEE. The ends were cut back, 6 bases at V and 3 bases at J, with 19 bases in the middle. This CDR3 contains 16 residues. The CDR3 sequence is CASTPQWAGDGNTIYF. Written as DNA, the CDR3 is TGTGCCAGCACCCCCCAGTGGGCGGGAGATGGAAACACCATATATTTT.

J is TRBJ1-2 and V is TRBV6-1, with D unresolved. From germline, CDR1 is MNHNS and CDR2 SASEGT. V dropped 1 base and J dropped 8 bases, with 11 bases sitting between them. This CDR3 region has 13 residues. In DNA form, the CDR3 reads TGTGCCAGCAGTGAAGACCTAGAGCAAGGCTACACCTTC. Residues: CASSEDLEQGYTF.

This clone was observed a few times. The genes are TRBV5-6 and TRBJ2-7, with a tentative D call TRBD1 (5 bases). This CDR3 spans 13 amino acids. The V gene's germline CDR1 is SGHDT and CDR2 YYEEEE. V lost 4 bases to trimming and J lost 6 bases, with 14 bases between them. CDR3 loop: CASSAEGALEQYF. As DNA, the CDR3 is TGTGCCAGCAGCGCTGAAGGGGCGCTCGAGCAGTACTTC.

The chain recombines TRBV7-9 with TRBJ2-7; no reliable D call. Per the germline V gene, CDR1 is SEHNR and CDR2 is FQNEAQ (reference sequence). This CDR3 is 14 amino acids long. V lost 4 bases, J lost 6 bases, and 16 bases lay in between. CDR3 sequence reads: CASSSGGPQSEQYF. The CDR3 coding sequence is TGTGCCAGCAGCTCAGGTGGGCCCCAATCCGAGCAGTACTTC.

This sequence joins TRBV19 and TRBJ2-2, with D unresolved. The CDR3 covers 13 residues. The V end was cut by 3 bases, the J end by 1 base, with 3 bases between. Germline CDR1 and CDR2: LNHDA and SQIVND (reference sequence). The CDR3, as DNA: TGTGCCAGTAGTATCCAGAACACCGGGGAGCTGTTTTTT. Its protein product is CASSIQNTGELFF.

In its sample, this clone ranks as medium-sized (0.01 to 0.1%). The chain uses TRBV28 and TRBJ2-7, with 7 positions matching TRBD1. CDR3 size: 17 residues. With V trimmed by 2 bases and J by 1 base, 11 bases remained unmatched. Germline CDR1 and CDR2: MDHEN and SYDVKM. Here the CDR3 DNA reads TGTGCCAGCAGTTTAGTCCTGAGAGGGGGCAGTTCCTACGAGCAGTACTTC. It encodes CASSLVLRGGSSYEQYF.

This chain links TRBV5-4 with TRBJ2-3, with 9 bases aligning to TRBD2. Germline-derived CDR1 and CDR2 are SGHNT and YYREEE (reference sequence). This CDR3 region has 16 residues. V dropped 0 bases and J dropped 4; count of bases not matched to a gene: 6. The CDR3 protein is CASSLVPGLAADTQYF. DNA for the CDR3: TGTGCCAGCAGCTTGGTCCCGGGACTAGCTGCAGATACGCAGTATTTT.

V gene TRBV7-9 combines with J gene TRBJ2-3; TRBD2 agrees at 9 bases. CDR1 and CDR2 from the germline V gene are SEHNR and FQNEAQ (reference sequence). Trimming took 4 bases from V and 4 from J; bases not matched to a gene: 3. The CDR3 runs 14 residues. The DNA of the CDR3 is TGTGCCAGCAGCTATATAGCGGGGGCAGATACGCAGTATTTT. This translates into CASSYIAGADTQYF.

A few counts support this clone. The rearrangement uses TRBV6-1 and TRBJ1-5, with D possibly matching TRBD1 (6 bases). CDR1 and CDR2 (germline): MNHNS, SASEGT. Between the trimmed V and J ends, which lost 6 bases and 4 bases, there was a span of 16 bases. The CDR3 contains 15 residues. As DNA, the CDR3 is TGTGCCAGCAGCCCCGACAGGCCTGAGAATCAGCCCCAGCATTTT. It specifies CASSPDRPENQPQHF.

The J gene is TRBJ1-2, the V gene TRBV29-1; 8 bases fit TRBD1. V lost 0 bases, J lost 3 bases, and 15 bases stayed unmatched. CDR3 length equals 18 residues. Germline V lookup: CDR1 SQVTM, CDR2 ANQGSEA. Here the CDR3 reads CSVEDFGGGQGMDYGYTF. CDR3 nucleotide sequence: TGCAGCGTTGAAGATTTTGGGGGTGGACAGGGAATGGACTATGGCTACACCTTC. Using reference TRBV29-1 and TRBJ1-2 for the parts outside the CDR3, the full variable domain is SAVISQKPSRDICQRGTSLTIQCQVDSQVTMMFWYRQQPGQSLTLIATANQGSEATYESGFVIDKFPISRPNLTFSTLTVSNMSPEDSSIYLCSVEDFGGGQGMDYGYTFGSGTRLTVV.

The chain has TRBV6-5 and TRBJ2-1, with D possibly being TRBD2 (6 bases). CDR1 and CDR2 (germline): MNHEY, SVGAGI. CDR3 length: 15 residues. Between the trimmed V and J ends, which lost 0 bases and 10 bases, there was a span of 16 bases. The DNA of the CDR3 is TGTGCCAGCAGTTACTCAGGTTTGCGGGATGACGAGCAGTTCTTC. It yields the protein CASSYSGLRDDEQFF.

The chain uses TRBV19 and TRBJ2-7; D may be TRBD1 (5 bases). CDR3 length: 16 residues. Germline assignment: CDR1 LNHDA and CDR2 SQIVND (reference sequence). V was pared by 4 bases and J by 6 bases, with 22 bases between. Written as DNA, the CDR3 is TGTGCCAGTAGTACGGTCGCATCAGGGCTAGGGGTCGAGCAGTACTTC. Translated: CASSTVASGLGVEQYF.

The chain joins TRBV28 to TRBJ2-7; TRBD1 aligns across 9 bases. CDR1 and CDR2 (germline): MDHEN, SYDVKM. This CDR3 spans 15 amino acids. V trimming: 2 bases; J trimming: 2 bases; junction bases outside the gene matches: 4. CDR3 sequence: CASSLGTGNPYEQYF. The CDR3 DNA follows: TGTGCCAGCAGTTTAGGGACAGGGAATCCCTACGAGCAGTACTTC. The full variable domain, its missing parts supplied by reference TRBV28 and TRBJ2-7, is DVKVTQSSRYLVKRTGEKVFLECVQDMDHENMFWYRQDPGLGLRLIYFSYDVKMKEKGDIPEGYSVSREKKERFSLILESASTNQTSMYLCASSLGTGNPYEQYFGPGTRLTVT.

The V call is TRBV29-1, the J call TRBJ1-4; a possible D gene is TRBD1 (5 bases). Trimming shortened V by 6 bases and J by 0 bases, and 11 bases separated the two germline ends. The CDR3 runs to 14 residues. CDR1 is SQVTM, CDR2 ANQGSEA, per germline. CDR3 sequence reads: CSVLQDATNEKLFF. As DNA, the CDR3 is TGCAGCGTGTTACAGGATGCAACTAATGAAAAACTGTTTTTT. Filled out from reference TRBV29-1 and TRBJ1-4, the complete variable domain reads SAVISQKPSRDICQRGTSLTIQCQVDSQVTMMFWYRQQPGQSLTLIATANQGSEATYESGFVIDKFPISRPNLTFSTLTVSNMSPEDSSIYLCSVLQDATNEKLFFGSGTQLSVL.

In DNA, the CDR3 is TGCGCCAGCAGCGGAACCGGGACTAACAATGAGCAGTTCTTC. Encoded protein: CASSGTGTNNEQFF. V and J are TRBV5-1 and TRBJ2-1; TRBD2 agrees at 7 bases. V shed 4 bases, J shed 5 bases, and the junction held 6 bases outside the gene matches. CDR1 is SGHRS, CDR2 YFSETQ, per germline. The CDR3 totals 14 residues.

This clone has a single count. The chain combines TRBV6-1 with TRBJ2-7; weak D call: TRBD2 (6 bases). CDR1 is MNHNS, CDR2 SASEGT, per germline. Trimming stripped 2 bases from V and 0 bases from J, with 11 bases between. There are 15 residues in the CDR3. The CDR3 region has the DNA TGTGCCAGCAGTGAAAGACCCGGGAGCTCCTACGAGCAGTACTTC. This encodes CASSERPGSSYEQYF.

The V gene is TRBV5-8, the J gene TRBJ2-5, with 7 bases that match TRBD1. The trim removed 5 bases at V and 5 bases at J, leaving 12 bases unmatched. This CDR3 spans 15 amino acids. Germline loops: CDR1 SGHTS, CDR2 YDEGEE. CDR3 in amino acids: CASSPLTGTVETQYF. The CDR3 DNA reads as TGTGCCAGCAGTCCCCTAACCGGGACAGTGGAGACCCAGTACTTC.

CDR3 sequence (DNA): TGTGCCAGCAGCTCGTCGACAGGGCGGTCAGATACGCAGTATTTT. It is translated as CASSSSTGRSDTQYF. The chain employs TRBV7-2 and TRBJ2-3; 7 positions agree with TRBD1. The CDR3 is 15 amino acids. V gave up 4 bases and J gave up 4 bases; unmatched junction bases: 8. Germline CDR1 is SGHTA and CDR2 is FQGNSA.

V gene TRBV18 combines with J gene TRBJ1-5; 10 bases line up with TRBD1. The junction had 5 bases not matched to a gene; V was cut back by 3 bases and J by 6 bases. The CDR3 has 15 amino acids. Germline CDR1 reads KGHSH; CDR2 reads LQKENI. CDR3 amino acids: CASSPGQGGGQPQHF. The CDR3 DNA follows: TGTGCCAGCTCACCCGGACAGGGGGGCGGTCAGCCCCAGCATTTT.

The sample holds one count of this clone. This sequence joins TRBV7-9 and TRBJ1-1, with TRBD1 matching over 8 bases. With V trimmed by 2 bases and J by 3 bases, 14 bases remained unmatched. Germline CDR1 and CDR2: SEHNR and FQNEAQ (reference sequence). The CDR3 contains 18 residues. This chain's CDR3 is CASSLYQGAPKFDTEAFF. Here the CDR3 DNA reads TGTGCCAGCAGCTTATATCAGGGGGCGCCGAAGTTTGACACTGAAGCTTTCTTT.

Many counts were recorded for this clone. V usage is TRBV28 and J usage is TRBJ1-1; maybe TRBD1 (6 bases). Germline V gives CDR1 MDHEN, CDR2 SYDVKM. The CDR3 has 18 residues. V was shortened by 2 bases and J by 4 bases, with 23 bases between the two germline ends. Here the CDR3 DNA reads TGTGCCAGCAGTTTACCCTCTTCGGGCAGGGGATCGGTCACTGAAGCTTTCTTT. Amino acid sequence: CASSLPSSGRGSVTEAFF.

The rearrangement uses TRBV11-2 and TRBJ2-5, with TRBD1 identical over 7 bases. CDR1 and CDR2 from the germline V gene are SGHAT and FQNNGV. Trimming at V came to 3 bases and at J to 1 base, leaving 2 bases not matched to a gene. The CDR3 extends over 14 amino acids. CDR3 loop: CASSLGQFQETQYF. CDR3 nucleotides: TGTGCCAGCAGCTTGGGACAGTTCCAAGAGACCCAGTACTTC.

In nucleotides, the CDR3 is TGCGCCAGCAGCTCCAGGAGGCTGGGCACAGATACGCAGTATTTT. Translating gives CASSSRRLGTDTQYF. J is TRBJ2-3 and V is TRBV5-1; TRBD2 might be the D (5 bases). CDR3 length: 15 residues. The ends were cut back, 3 bases at V and 1 base at J, with 12 bases in the middle. CDR1 and CDR2 (germline): SGHRS, YFSETQ.

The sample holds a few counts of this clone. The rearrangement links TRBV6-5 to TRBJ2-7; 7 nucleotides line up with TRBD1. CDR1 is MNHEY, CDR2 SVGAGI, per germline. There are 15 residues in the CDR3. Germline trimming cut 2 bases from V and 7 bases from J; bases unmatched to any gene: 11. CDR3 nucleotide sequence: TGTGCCAGCAGTTACCGGACAGGACCGTGGGGTGAGCAGTACTTC. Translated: CASSYRTGPWGEQYF.

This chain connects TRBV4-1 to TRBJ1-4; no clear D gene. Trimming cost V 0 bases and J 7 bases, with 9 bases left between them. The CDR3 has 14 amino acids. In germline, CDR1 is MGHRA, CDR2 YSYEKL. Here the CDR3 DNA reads TGCGCCAGCAGCCAAGATACGAACAGTGAAAAACTGTTTTTT. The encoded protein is CASSQDTNSEKLFF.